The 27 T cell receptor beta chains given below trace back to one sample, sequenced in a study of T cells in Graves' hyperthyroidism and ophthalmopathy. Amplified TCR beta CDR3 regions came from RNA transcripts. TCR CDR3 underwent first-round RT-PCR with the HTBI primer set. Each CDR3 protein is one row after TCRdb ran MiXCR on the multiplex PCR reads. The sample carries about 620,000 distinct CDR3 sequences, around 15% recorded once. Sequencing was performed on blood. The origin of the receptors is a woman aged 25 to 39 with Graves' hyperthyroidism.

CDR3 DNA: TGCAGTGCTAGAGACAGGGGGCTGGGAGAGACCCAGTACTTC. Encoded protein: CSARDRGLGETQYF. This chain joins TRBV20-1 and TRBJ2-5, with TRBD1 matching over 8 bases. V was clipped by 0 bases and J by 4 bases; unmatched bases: 4. The CDR3 is 14 residues long. Germline loops: CDR1 DFQATT, CDR2 SNEGSKA (reference sequence).

As concerns this clonotype: Mismatch with germline at one junction end may stem from a read error. The chain carries TRBV7-9 and TRBJ2-7, with a possible D match to TRBD2 (5 bases). Per the germline V gene, CDR1 is SEHNR and CDR2 is FQNEAQ (reference sequence). The CDR3 covers 16 residues. The CDR3 DNA reads TGTGCCAGCAACTTATATGGAGGCGCCTTCTCCTACGAGCAGTACTTC. Residues: CASNLYGGAFSYEQYF.

This clonotype was detected ten times or more. This chain joins TRBV28 and TRBJ2-1; 10 bases match TRBD2. CDR3 length: 15 residues. The V gene end was trimmed by 6 bases and the J gene end by 4 bases; junction bases not matched to a gene: 6. Germline CDR1 is MDHEN and CDR2 is SYDVKM. CDR3 coding DNA: TGTGCCAGCAGATCTAGCGGGAGTGCATACAATGAGCAGTTCTTC. Its protein is CASRSSGSAYNEQFF.

The chain combines TRBV28 with TRBJ1-3, with 7 bases lining up with TRBD1. Losses at the gene ends were 5 bases for V and 0 bases for J; bases not matched to a gene: 10. Germline V gives CDR1 MDHEN, CDR2 SYDVKM. The CDR3 is 17 residues long. The CDR3 DNA follows: TGTGCCAGCAGTGTATTGGGAGGGGGCGACTCTGGAAACACCATATATTTT. Translating gives CASSVLGGGDSGNTIYF.

The V gene is TRBV6-1, the J gene TRBJ2-7; D possibly corresponds to TRBD1 (5 bases). Looked up from germline, CDR1 is MNHNS and CDR2 is SASEGT. The V end was cut by 5 bases, the J end by 1 base, with 18 bases between. The CDR3 sequence is 16 residues long. The CDR3 DNA is TGTGCCAGCAGTCCCCAGCGCCAGGGAATTTCCTACGAGCAGTACTTC. This sequence encodes CASSPQRQGISYEQYF.

This clonotype was picked up many times. This sequence joins TRBV7-3 and TRBJ2-1; D is perhaps TRBD2 (6 bases). Trimming removed 1 base from V and 5 bases from J, with 15 bases in between. The length of the CDR3 is 16 residues. Germline V gene lookup returns CDR1 SGHTA and CDR2 FQGTGA. In DNA form, the CDR3 reads TGTGCCAGCAGCTTAAGGGGACTCCCACCTGACAATGAGCAGTTCTTC. Translated: CASSLRGLPPDNEQFF.

The V call is TRBV5-1, the J call TRBJ2-6, with unresolved D. Germline-derived CDR1 and CDR2 are SGHRS and YFSETQ. V shed 4 bases and J shed 2 bases, with 10 bases lying between them. This CDR3 comprises 15 residues. DNA of the CDR3: TGCGCCAGCAGCCCGGATGGGGCTGGGGCCAACGTCCTGACTTTC. Translation: CASSPDGAGANVLTF.

The V and J genes are TRBV4-2 and TRBJ2-1, with D perhaps matching TRBD2 (6 bases). Trimming cost V 3 bases and J 1 base, with 16 bases left between them. The CDR3 totals 17 residues. CDR1 is LGHNA and CDR2 is YNFKEQ in the germline V gene. The CDR3 coding sequence is TGTGCCAGCAGCCATCTAAGTGGGGGGAAGTCCTACAATGAGCAGTTCTTC. The encoded protein is CASSHLSGGKSYNEQFF.

This clonotype was counted ten times or more. This chain links TRBV12-3 or TRBV12-4 with TRBJ1-2, with D possibly TRBD1 on 5 matching bases. The V end lost 10 bases, the J end lost 7 bases, and 16 bases lay between the germline ends. CDR3 size: 12 residues. CDR3: CAIASAGSGYTF. Written as DNA, the CDR3 is TGTGCCATCGCGTCGGCAGGGAGTGGCTACACCTTC.

This clonotype has a count of ten or more. The genes are TRBV18 and TRBJ2-7, with TRBD2 as a possible D gene (5 bases). The germline CDR1 and CDR2 sequences are KGHSH and LQKENI. This CDR3 comprises 12 residues. The V end was cut by 8 bases, the J end by 1 base, with 9 bases between. The CDR3 spells CASSPGSYEQYF. The CDR3 DNA sequence: TGTGCCAGCAGCCCGGGGTCCTACGAGCAGTACTTC.

Only a few counts were recorded for this clonotype. The chain joins TRBV29-1 to TRBJ1-6, with TRBD1 identical over 8 bases. CDR1 and CDR2 (germline): SQVTM, ANQGSEA. There are 13 residues in the CDR3. The ends lost 6 bases at V and 10 bases at J; junction bases unmatched: 8. CDR3: CSVSTGEGSPLHF. CDR3 bases: TGCAGCGTATCGACAGGGGAGGGATCACCCCTCCACTTT.

This clonotype has ten or more counts. The V gene is TRBV9, the J gene TRBJ1-1, with D uncertain. This CDR3 is 13 amino acids long. Germline V lookup: CDR1 SGDLS, CDR2 YYNGEE. Trimming cost V 4 bases and J 4 bases, with 11 bases left between them. The CDR3 DNA reads TGTGCCAGCAGCTCCTCGGTCGCCACTGAAGCTTTCTTT. Its protein is CASSSSVATEAFF.

This clonotype was recorded at least ten times. The V call is TRBV10-3, the J call TRBJ2-1; 8 positions agree with TRBD2. V gave up 4 bases and J gave up 0 bases; unmatched junction bases: 5. There are 16 residues in the CDR3. The V gene's germline CDR1 is ENHRY and CDR2 SYGVKD. This CDR3 is CAISVLAGRSYNEQFF. Written as DNA, the CDR3 is TGTGCCATCAGTGTTCTAGCGGGTCGCTCCTACAATGAGCAGTTCTTC.

V gene TRBV4-1 combines with J gene TRBJ2-7; the D gene is possibly TRBD1 (6 bases). The CDR3 totals 14 residues. From germline, CDR1 is MGHRA and CDR2 YSYEKL. V shed 3 bases and J shed 2 bases, with 11 bases lying between them. The CDR3 loop reads CASSHLQGAYEQYF. For the CDR3, the DNA is TGCGCCAGCAGCCACTTACAGGGAGCCTACGAGCAGTACTTC.

The chain employs TRBV5-4 and TRBJ2-3; D uncertain. The V and J ends lost 1 base and 0 bases respectively, with 9 bases between them. Germline CDR1 SGHNT, CDR2 YYREEE (reference sequence). This CDR3 comprises 15 residues. The CDR3 loop reads CASSLPGASTDTQYF. The CDR3 nucleotides are TGTGCCAGCAGCTTGCCAGGTGCTAGCACAGATACGCAGTATTTT.

Many counts were recorded for this clonotype. The gene calls are TRBV20-1 and TRBJ2-7, with TRBD1 matching 8 bases. Trimming cost V 3 bases and J 4 bases; bases outside gene matches: 8. CDR1 is DFQATT, CDR2 SNEGSKA, per germline (reference sequence). The CDR3 sequence is 14 residues long. CDR3 sequence (DNA): TGCAGTGCTAGGGCCCGAGACAGGGGTTACGAGCAGTACTTC. It codes for CSARARDRGYEQYF.

This chain uses TRBV7-8 with TRBJ1-3; 7 bases map to TRBD1. The CDR3 covers 16 residues. Germline assignment: CDR1 SGHVS and CDR2 FQNEAQ. The J segment lost 0 bases and the V segment lost 5 bases, leaving 7 bases of the junction unmatched. The CDR3 protein is CASSTRTGSSGNTIYF. The CDR3 DNA reads as TGTGCCAGCAGCACTAGGACAGGAAGCTCTGGAAACACCATATATTTT.

There are a few counts of this clonotype. This chain links TRBV28 with TRBJ2-2; D unresolved. V lost 3 bases and J 4 bases, leaving 9 bases between the germline ends. Germline assignment: CDR1 MDHEN and CDR2 SYDVKM. The CDR3 loop spans 14 amino acids. CDR3 amino acids: CASSLVGFTGELFF. The CDR3 DNA reads as TGTGCCAGCAGTTTGGTAGGGTTCACCGGGGAGCTGTTTTTT. The full variable domain, rest sourced from reference TRBV28 and TRBJ2-2, is DVKVTQSSRYLVKRTGEKVFLECVQDMDHENMFWYRQDPGLGLRLIYFSYDVKMKEKGDIPEGYSVSREKKERFSLILESASTNQTSMYLCASSLVGFTGELFFGEGSRLTVL.

This clonotype occurred many times. The chain joins TRBV28 to TRBJ2-1; the D gene is possibly TRBD2 (5 bases). The CDR3 runs 15 residues. The V and J ends lost 7 bases and 6 bases respectively, with 19 bases between them. CDR1 and CDR2 (germline): MDHEN, SYDVKM. In DNA, the CDR3 is TGTGCCAGCACTTTCCTTCGGGGTAGCATCAATGAGCAGTTCTTC. It is translated as CASTFLRGSINEQFF.

This clonotype has a handful of counts. The chain employs TRBV28 and TRBJ2-2; D call uncertain. Germline assignment: CDR1 MDHEN and CDR2 SYDVKM. Between the trimmed V and J ends, which lost 1 base and 0 bases, there was a span of 3 bases. CDR3 size: 14 residues. The CDR3 nucleotides read TGTGCCAGCAGTTTATATTCGAACACCGGGGAGCTGTTTTTT. Translating it yields CASSLYSNTGELFF. The full variable domain, its missing parts supplied by reference TRBV28 and TRBJ2-2, is DVKVTQSSRYLVKRTGEKVFLECVQDMDHENMFWYRQDPGLGLRLIYFSYDVKMKEKGDIPEGYSVSREKKERFSLILESASTNQTSMYLCASSLYSNTGELFFGEGSRLTVL.

This clonotype was observed many times. This chain connects TRBV15 to TRBJ1-1; TRBD1 is a possible D gene (5 bases). The germline V gene encodes CDR1 LNHNV and CDR2 YYDKDF (reference sequence). The germline V and J ends were trimmed by 5 bases and 0 bases, with 7 bases remaining between them. CDR3 length: 13 residues. For the CDR3, the DNA is TGTGCCACCAGCGAGGGGATGAACACTGAAGCTTTCTTT. The encoded protein is CATSEGMNTEAFF.

This clonotype was counted ten times or more. The rearrangement uses TRBV18 and TRBJ1-2; unclear D gene. This CDR3 comprises 13 residues. In germline, CDR1 is KGHSH, CDR2 LQKENI. Trimming pared 4 bases from V and 0 bases from J, leaving 6 bases between. Here the CDR3 DNA reads TGTGCCAGCTCACGGAGTCCTAACTATGGCTACACCTTC. Translated: CASSRSPNYGYTF.

This clonotype was seen a few times. The chain employs TRBV29-1 and TRBJ1-2, with a weak D call TRBD1 (6 bases). The germline gives CDR1 SQVTM, CDR2 ANQGSEA. The CDR3 totals 13 residues. Trimming cost V 4 bases and J 0 bases, with 9 bases left between them. The CDR3 bases are TGCAGCGTTGTGGACAGAACTAACTATGGCTACACCTTC. Amino acids: CSVVDRTNYGYTF.

This clonotype has ten or more counts. The V gene is TRBV2, the J gene TRBJ1-6; D possibly corresponds to TRBD1 (5 bases). Trimming took off 6 bases at V and 7 bases at J, with 10 bases between the two ends. Looked up from germline, CDR1 is SNHLY and CDR2 is FYNNEI. The CDR3 extends over 13 amino acids. The CDR3 nucleotides are TGTGCCAGCAGCCGGGACTGGAATTCACCCCTCCACTTT. This encodes CASSRDWNSPLHF.

This clonotype appeared a few times. The V call is TRBV7-9, the J call TRBJ2-7; 8 nucleotides line up with TRBD1. Germline loops: CDR1 SEHNR, CDR2 FQNEAQ (reference sequence). There are 16 residues in the CDR3. Trimming at V came to 5 bases and at J to 2 bases, leaving 11 bases not matched to a gene. The DNA for the CDR3 is TGTGCCAGCAGCCCCCATCTAGGGACAGGAGCCTACGAGCAGTACTTC. Its protein product is CASSPHLGTGAYEQYF.

The table lists this clonotype with a count of one. This may come from a read error, since a much larger clone is one base off. The chain employs TRBV2 and TRBJ2-3; D unresolved. With 6 bases removed from V and 7 bases from J, the gap between germline ends came to 5 bases. This CDR3 region has 10 residues. Germline-derived CDR1 and CDR2 are SNHLY and FYNNEI. This CDR3 is CASSENTQYF. As DNA, the CDR3 is TGTGCCAGCAGCGAAAATACGCAGTATTTT.

This clonotype was seen repeatedly, ten times or more. The chain is built from TRBV28 and TRBJ2-7; TRBD1 agrees at 7 bases. Germline assignment: CDR1 MDHEN and CDR2 SYDVKM. The CDR3 has 13 residues. J gave up 3 bases and V 6 bases, and 5 bases lay outside the gene matches. The CDR3 reads CASRMGQNYEQYF. CDR3 coding DNA: TGTGCCAGCAGAATGGGACAGAACTACGAGCAGTACTTC.